This TCR beta chain was sequenced for a study of OX40 agonist ivuxolimab in advanced cancers. TCRdb's copy holds only in-frame clones and misses some; the assay was immunoSEQ multiplex PCR. Seen here are under 80,000 clones, under 95% observed once, and the top ten hold 10%. This material consisted of CD4+ or CD8+ T cells sorted from blood, taken in a trial of the OX40 agonist ivuxolimab. The TCR originated in an adult with an advanced solid tumor such as melanoma, head and neck, liver or kidney cancer.

The CDR3 region is CASSEEVGSSYEQYF. CDR3 bases: TGTGCCAGCAGTGAAGAAGTGGGCAGCTCCTACGAGCAGTACTTC. The V call is TRBV6-1, the J call TRBJ2-7; D uncertain. The CDR3 is 15 amino acids. V was shortened by 1 base and J by 0 bases, with 10 bases between the two germline ends. Per the germline V gene, CDR1 is MNHNS and CDR2 is SASEGT.